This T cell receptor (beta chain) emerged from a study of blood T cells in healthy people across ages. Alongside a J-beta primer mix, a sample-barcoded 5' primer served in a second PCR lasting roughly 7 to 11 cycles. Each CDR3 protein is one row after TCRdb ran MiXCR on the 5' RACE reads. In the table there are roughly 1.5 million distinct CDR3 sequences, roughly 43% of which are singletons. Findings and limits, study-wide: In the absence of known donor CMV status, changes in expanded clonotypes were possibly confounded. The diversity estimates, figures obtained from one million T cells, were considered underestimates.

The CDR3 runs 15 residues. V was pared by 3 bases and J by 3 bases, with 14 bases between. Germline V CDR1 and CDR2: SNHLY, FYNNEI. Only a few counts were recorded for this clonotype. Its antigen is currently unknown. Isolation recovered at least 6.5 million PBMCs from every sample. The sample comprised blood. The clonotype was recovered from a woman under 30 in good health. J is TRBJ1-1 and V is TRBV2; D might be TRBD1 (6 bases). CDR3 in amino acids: CASSDPGQGYTEAFF. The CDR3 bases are TGTGCCAGCAGTGATCCGGGACAAGGCTACACTGAAGCTTTCTTT. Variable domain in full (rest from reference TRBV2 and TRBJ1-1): EPEVTQTPSHQVTQMGQEVILRCVPISNHLYFYWYRQILGQKVEFLVSFYNNEISEKSEIFDDQFSVERPDGSNFTLKIRSTKLEDSAMYFCASSDPGQGYTEAFFGQGTRLTVV.